This TCR beta chain comes out of a study of blood T cell repertoires in COVID-19. The CDR3 contains 12 residues. Trimming cost V 11 bases and J 4 bases, with 14 bases left between them. How the authors handled the data: Quantification of nucleated cells was approximated via reference gene primer amplification. Here immunoSEQ multiplex PCR was the method, and the copy in TCRdb shows in-frame clones only, minus some. V and J calls and clone size are those listed in that table; D and trimming were worked out from the DNA. The table lists some 340,000 clones, 65% to 85% of them singletons. The sequencing sample was made of peripheral blood. The TCR sequence derives from a man aged 25 to 40 with active or convalescent COVID-19. The rearrangement joins TRBV12-3 or TRBV12-4 to TRBJ1-2; maybe TRBD1 (6 bases). The CDR3 loop is CAAGGRPYGYTF. CDR3 in DNA: TGTGCCGCGGGGGGGCGCCCCTATGGCTACACCTTC.